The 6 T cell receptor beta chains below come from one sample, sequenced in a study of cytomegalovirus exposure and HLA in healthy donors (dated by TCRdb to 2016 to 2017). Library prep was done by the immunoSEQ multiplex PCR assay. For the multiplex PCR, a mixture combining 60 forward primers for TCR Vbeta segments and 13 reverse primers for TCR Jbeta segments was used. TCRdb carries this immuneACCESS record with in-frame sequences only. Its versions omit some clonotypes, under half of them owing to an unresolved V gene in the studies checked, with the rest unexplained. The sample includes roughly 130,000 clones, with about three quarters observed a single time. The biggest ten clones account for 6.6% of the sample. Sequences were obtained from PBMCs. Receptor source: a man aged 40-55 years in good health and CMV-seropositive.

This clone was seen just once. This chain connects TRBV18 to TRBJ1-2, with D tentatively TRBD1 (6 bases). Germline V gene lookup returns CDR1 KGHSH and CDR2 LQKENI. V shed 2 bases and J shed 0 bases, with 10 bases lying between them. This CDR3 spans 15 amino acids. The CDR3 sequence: CASSPAQGANYGYTF. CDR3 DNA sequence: TGTGCCAGCTCACCAGCACAGGGAGCTAACTATGGCTACACCTTC.

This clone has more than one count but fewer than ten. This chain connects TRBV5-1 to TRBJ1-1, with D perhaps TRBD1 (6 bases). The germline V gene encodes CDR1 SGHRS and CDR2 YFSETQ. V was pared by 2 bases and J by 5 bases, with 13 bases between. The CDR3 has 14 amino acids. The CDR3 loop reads CASSFNRAPTEAFF. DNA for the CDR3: TGCGCCAGCAGCTTTAACAGGGCTCCGACTGAAGCTTTCTTT.

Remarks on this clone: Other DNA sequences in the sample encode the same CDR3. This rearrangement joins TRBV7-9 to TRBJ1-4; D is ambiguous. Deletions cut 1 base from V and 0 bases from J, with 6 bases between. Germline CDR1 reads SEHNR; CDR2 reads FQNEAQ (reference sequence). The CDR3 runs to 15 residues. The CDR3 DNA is TGTGCCAGCAGCTTAGGCCGGGCAACTAATGAAAAACTGTTTTTT. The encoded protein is CASSLGRATNEKLFF.

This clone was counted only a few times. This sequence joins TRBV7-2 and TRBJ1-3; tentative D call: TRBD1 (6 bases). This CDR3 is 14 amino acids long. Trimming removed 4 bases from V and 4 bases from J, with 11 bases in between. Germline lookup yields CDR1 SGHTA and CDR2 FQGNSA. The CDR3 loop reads CASSSRGKGNTIYF. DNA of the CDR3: TGTGCCAGCAGCTCAAGGGGGAAAGGAAACACCATATATTTT.

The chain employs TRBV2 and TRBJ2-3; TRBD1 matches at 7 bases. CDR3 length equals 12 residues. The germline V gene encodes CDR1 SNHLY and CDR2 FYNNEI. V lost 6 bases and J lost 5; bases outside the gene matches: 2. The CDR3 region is CASSDREDTQYF. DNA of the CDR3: TGTGCCAGCAGCGACAGGGAAGATACGCAGTATTTT.

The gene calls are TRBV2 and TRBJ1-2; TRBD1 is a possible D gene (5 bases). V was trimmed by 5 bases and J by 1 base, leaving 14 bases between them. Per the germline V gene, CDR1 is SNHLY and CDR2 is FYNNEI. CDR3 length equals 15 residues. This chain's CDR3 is CASSWGRGLNYGYTF. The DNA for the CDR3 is TGTGCCAGCAGTTGGGGACGGGGACTTAACTATGGCTACACCTTC.